This TCR beta chain derives from a study of human T cells and chemical hapten exposure. As to time point: pre-sensitization, week 0. Sample treatment: therapeutic diphenylcyclopropenone sensitization with weekly scalp DPC. TCRdb reanalysed the RACE reads using MiXCR and keeps one entry per CDR3 protein. The sample consists of about 290,000 distinct CDR3 sequences, 7.5% to 8% of them appearing once. The specimen comprised whole blood, sampled in connection with sensitization to the hapten diphenylcyclopropenone (DPC). This sequence originates from a man between 18 and 29 years old with alopecia areata. Some clones in this sample may be carry-over from other donors' samples.

The CDR3 protein is CASTSYAPPEGETAKLFF. The CDR3 nucleotides are TGTGCCAGCACCTCTTACGCCCCCCCTGAGGGGGAGACTGCAAAACTGTTTTTT. This chain uses TRBV6-1 with TRBJ1-4, with a possible D match to TRBD1 (6 bases). The germline V and J ends were trimmed by 7 bases and 10 bases, with 31 bases remaining between them. CDR3 length equals 18 residues. The V gene's germline CDR1 is MNHNS and CDR2 SASEGT.